This TCR beta chain was profiled in a study of T and B cells in COVID-19 patients. Overall study: Blood was sampled from COVID-19 patients who were either actively infected or recovered. Recovered patients mostly had mild to moderate COVID-19 managed as outpatients. Study-wide results and limits: Clonality of TRB repertoires was high in active COVID-19; recovery brought above-healthy diversity and richness. No sequencing was yet done of CD4+, regulatory or CD8+ subsets, or of SARS-CoV-2-responsive or tetramer+ sorted cells.

The CDR3 length is 16 residues. CDR1 and CDR2 from the germline V gene are MNHEY and SVGAGI. The ends were cut back, 6 bases at V and 6 bases at J, with 22 bases in the middle. Each TRB amplification used roughly 230-550 ng of genomic DNA from blood. This clonotype is termed medium-sized. Its antigen is not known. BIOMED2 TRB-A/B primer pools were used in multiplex TRB PCR. TCRdb itself ran the multiplex PCR reads through MiXCR, one entry per CDR3 protein. The data show under 6,000 distinct CDR3 sequences, about 25% seen once. This TCR was sampled from a human donor with active COVID-19. This chain links TRBV6-5 with TRBJ2-3; D remains ambiguous. The sequencing input was blood. Here the CDR3 reads CASSLDGGGFKDTQYF. DNA of the CDR3: TGTGCCAGCAGCCTCGACGGCGGTGGGTTTAAGGATACGCAGTATTTT.